One TCR beta chain is described in this entry. With a J-beta primer mix and a sample-barcoded 5' primer, a second PCR ran roughly 6 to 11 cycles. Via MiXCR, TCRdb re-called the 5' RACE reads, giving one row per CDR3 protein. This repertoire shows around 1,900,000 distinct CDR3 sequences, about two fifths found once; its top ten account for 20% to 25%. Germline V CDR1 and CDR2: DFQATT, SNEGSKA (reference sequence). With 2 bases clipped from V and 6 bases from J, the junction kept 1 base outside the gene matches. The CDR3 runs 12 residues. This record comes from a study of blood T cells in healthy people across ages.

The V call is TRBV20-1, the J call TRBJ2-1; 7 bases fit TRBD2. The clonotype originates from a human donor in good health. Sequencing was performed on blood. CDR3 nucleotides: TGCAGTGCTAGACGCGGGGGCAATGAGCAGTTCTTC. Encoded protein: CSARRGGNEQFF.